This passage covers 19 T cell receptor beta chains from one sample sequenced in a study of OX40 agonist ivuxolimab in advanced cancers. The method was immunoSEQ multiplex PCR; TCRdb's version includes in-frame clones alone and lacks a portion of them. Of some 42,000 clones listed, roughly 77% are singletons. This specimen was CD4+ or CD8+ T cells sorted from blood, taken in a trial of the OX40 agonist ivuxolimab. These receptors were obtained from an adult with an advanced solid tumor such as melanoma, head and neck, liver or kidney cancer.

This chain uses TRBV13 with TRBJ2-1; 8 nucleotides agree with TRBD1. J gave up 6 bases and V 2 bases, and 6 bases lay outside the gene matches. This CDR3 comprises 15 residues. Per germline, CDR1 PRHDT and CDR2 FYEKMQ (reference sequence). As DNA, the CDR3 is TGTGCCAGCAGCTTAACACCGGGACAGGTCAATGAGCAGTTCTTC. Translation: CASSLTPGQVNEQFF.

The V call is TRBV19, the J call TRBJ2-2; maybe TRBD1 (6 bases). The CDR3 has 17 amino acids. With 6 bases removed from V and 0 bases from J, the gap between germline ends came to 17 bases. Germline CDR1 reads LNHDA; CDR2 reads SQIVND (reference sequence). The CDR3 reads CASRRDTILSNTGELFF. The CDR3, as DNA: TGTGCCAGTAGACGGGACACAATTCTTTCGAACACCGGGGAGCTGTTTTTT.

This CDR3 is CASSLGGAGTGNEKLFF. For the CDR3, the DNA is TGCGCCAGCAGCTTGGGAGGTGCCGGGACGGGCAATGAAAAACTGTTTTTT. The rearrangement links TRBV5-1 to TRBJ1-4; a possible D gene is TRBD1 (5 bases). Per germline, CDR1 SGHRS and CDR2 YFSETQ. The CDR3 length is 17 residues. V lost 0 bases and J 5 bases, leaving 17 bases between the germline ends.

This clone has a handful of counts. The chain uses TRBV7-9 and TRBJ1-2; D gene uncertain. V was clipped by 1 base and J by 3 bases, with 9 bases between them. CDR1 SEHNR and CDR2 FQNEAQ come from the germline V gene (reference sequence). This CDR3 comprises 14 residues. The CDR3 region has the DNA TGTGCCAGCAGCTTAGAGGACGGGGACTATGGCTACACCTTC. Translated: CASSLEDGDYGYTF.

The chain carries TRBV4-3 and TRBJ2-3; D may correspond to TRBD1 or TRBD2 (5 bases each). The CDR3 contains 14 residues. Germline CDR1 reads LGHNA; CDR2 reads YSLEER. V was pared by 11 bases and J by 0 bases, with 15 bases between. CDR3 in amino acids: CASGQTTSTDTQYF. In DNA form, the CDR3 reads TGCGCCTCGGGGCAGACTACTAGCACAGATACGCAGTATTTT.

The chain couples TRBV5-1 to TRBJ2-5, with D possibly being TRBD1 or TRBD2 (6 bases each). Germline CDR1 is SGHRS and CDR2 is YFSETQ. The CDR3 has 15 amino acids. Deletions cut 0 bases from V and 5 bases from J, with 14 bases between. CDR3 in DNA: TGCGCCAGCAGCTTGGTTCGAGGGGGGCAGGAGACCCAGTACTTC. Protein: CASSLVRGGQETQYF.

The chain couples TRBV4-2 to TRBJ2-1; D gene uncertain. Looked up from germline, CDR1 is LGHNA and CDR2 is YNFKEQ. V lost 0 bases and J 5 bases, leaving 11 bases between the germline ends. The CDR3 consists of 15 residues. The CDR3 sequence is CASSQEVGWNNEQFF. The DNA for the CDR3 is TGTGCCAGCAGCCAAGAGGTGGGGTGGAACAATGAGCAGTTCTTC.

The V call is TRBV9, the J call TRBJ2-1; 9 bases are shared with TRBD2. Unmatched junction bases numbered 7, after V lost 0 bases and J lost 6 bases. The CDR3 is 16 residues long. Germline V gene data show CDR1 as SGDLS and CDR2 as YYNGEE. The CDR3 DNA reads TGTGCCAGCAGCGTAGCTACACTAGCGGGCCTCAATGAGCAGTTCTTC. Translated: CASSVATLAGLNEQFF.

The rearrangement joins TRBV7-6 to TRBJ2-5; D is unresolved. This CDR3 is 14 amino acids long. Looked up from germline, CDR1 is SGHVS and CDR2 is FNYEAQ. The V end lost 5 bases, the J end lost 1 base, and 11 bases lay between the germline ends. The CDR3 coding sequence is TGTGCCAGCAGCCTTCGGAGTTTCCAAGAGACCCAGTACTTC. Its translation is CASSLRSFQETQYF. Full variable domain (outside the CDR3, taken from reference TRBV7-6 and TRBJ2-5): GAGVSQSPRYKVTKRGQDVALRCDPISGHVSLYWYRQALGQGPEFLTYFNYEAQQDKSGLPNDRFSAERPEGSISTLTIQRTEQRDSAMYRCASSLRSFQETQYFGPGTRLLVL.

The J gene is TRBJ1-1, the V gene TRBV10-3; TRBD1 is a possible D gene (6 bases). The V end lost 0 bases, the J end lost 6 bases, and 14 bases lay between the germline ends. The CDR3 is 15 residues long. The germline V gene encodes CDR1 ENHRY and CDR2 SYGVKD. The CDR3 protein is CAISESIRGLSEAFF. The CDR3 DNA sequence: TGTGCCATCAGTGAGTCGATCCGGGGGCTGTCTGAAGCTTTCTTT.

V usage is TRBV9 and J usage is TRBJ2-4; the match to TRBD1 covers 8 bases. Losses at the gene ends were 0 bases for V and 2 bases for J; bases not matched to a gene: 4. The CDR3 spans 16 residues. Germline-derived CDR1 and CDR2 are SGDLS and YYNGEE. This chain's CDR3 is CASSVVGQGPKNIQYF. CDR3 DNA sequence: TGTGCCAGCAGCGTAGTAGGACAGGGACCCAAAAACATTCAGTACTTC.

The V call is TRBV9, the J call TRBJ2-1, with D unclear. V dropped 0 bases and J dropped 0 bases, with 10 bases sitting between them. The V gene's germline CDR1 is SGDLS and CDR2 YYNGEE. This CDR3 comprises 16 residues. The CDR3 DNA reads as TGTGCCAGCAGCGTAGGTGTGCTTAGCTCCTACAATGAGCAGTTCTTC. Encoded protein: CASSVGVLSSYNEQFF.

The CDR3 nucleotides read TGTGCCAGCAGCTTGGGAGTAGGCGATGAGCAGTTCTTC. The encoded protein is CASSLGVGDEQFF. This chain connects TRBV5-4 to TRBJ2-1, with D unclear. The V and J ends lost 0 bases and 8 bases respectively, with 9 bases between them. Looked up from germline, CDR1 is SGHNT and CDR2 is YYREEE (reference sequence). The CDR3 runs 13 residues. Combining the CDR3 with reference TRBV5-4 and TRBJ2-1 gives the whole variable domain ETGVTQSPTHLIKTRGQQVTLRCSSQSGHNTVSWYQQALGQGPQFIFQYYREEENGRGNFPPRFSGLQFPNYSSELNVNALELDDSALYLCASSLGVGDEQFFGPGTRLTVL.

This CDR3 is CASSLDPSGNTGELFF. The CDR3 DNA reads as TGCGCCAGCAGCTTGGATCCTAGCGGAAACACCGGGGAGCTGTTTTTT. The genes are TRBV5-1 and TRBJ2-2; 7 bases map to TRBD2. The V and J ends lost 0 bases and 2 bases, in that order; junction bases with no gene match: 4. The CDR3 contains 16 residues. Germline CDR1 SGHRS, CDR2 YFSETQ.

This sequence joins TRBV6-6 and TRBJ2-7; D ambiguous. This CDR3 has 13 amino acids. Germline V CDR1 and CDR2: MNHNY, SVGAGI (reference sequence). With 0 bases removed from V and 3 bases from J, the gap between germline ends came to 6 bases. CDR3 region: CASSYSRGYEQYF. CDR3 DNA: TGTGCCAGCAGTTACTCCCGAGGCTACGAGCAGTACTTC.

The CDR3 DNA follows: TGTGCCAGCAGCTCGACCTTTGTACTAGCGGGAGGTAAAAATGAGCAGTTCTTC. Residues: CASSSTFVLAGGKNEQFF. This chain links TRBV7-9 with TRBJ2-1; 12 bases map to TRBD2. Trimming removed 4 bases from V and 7 bases from J; junction bases left unmatched: 14. CDR1 and CDR2 from the germline V gene are SEHNR and FQNEAQ (reference sequence). This CDR3 has 18 amino acids.

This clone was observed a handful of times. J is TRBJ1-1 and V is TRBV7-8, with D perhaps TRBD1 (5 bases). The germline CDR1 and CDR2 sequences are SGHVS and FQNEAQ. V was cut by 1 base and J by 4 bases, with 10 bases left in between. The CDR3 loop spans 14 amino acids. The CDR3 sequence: CASSLVSGGTEAFF. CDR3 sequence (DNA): TGTGCCAGCAGCTTAGTGTCGGGGGGCACTGAAGCTTTCTTT. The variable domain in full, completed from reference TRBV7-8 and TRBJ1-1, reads GAGVSQSPRYKVAKRGQDVALRCDPISGHVSLFWYQQALGQGPEFLTYFQNEAQLDKSGLPSDRFFAERPEGSVSTLKIQRTQQEDSAVYLCASSLVSGGTEAFFGQGTRLTVV.

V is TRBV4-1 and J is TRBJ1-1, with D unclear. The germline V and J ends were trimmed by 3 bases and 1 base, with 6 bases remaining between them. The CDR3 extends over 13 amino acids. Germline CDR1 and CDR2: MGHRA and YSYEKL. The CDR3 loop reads CASSQIENTEAFF. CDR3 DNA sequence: TGCGCCAGCAGCCAGATAGAGAACACTGAAGCTTTCTTT.

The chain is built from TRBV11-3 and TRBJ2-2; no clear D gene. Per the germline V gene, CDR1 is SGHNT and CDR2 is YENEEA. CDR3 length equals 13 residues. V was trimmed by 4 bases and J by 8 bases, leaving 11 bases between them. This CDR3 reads CASSSLVSGELFF. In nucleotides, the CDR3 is TGTGCCAGCAGCTCGCTAGTATCTGGGGAGCTGTTTTTT.